This T cell receptor (beta chain) derives from a study of shared clonotypes between healthy human individuals. About the study: Each donor had three CD4 naive, three CD4 memory, two CD8 naive and one CD8 memory plate. Study-level points and caveats: The generation probabilities recorded for non-shared clonotypes fell below those of clonotypes shared by all four donors. The sampled material consisted only of blood, and tissue repertoires are likely to differ.

As to this clone: Its antigen is not known.

TCRdb keeps only in-frame clones here, not all; method: immunoSEQ multiplex PCR. The sample has under 2,000,000 clones; approximately 94% are singletons. CD45RO-negative, CCR7-selected cells formed the naive CD8 fraction, which excluded terminally differentiated effector memory CD45RA+ cells. Sequencing was done on a sample of naive CD8+ T cells sorted from blood. The receptor was derived from a young man in good health.

CDR3 protein: CASSEWGSGANVLTF. CDR3 coding DNA: TGTGCCAGCAGTGAATGGGGGTCTGGGGCCAACGTCCTGACTTTC. The chain is built from TRBV2 and TRBJ2-6; D is tentatively TRBD1 or TRBD2 (5 bases each). The CDR3 is 15 residues long. Germline V lookup: CDR1 SNHLY, CDR2 FYNNEI. V gave up 2 bases and J gave up 1 base, with 6 bases separating them.